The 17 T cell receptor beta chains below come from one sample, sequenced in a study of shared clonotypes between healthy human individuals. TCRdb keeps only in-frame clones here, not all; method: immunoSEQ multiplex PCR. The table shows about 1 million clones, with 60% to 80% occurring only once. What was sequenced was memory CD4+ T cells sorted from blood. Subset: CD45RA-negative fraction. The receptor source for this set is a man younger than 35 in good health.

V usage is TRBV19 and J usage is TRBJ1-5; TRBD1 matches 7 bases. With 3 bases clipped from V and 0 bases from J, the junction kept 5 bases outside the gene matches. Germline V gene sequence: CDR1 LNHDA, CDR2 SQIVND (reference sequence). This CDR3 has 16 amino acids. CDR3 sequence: CASSIGRGYSNQPQHF. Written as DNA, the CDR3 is TGTGCCAGTAGTATCGGCAGGGGGTATAGCAATCAGCCCCAGCATTTT.

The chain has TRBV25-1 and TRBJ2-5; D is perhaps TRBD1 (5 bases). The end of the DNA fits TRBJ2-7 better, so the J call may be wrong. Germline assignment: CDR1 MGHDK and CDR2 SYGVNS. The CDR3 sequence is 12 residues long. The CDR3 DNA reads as TGTGCCAGCAGTGACGTAGGGGTCGAGCAGTACTTC. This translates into CASSDVGVEQYF.

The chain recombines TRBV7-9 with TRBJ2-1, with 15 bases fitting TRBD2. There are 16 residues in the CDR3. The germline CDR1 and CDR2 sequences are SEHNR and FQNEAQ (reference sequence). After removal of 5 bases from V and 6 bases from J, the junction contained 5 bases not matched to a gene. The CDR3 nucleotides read TGTGCCAGCAGCAGACCGGGACTAGCGGGAGGCAATGAGCAGTTCTTC. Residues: CASSRPGLAGGNEQFF. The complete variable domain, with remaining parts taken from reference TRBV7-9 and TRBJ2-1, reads DTGVSQNPRHKITKRGQNVTFRCDPISEHNRLYWYRQTLGQGPEFLTYFQNEAQLEKSRLLSDRFSAERPKGSFSTLEIQRTEQGDSAMYLCASSRPGLAGGNEQFFGPGTRLTVL.

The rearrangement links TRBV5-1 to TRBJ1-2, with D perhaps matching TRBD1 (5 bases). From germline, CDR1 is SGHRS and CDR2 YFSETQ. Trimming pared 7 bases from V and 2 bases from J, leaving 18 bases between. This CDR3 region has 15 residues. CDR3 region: CASQPGGNANYGYTF. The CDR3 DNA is TGCGCCAGCCAACCGGGGGGAAACGCGAACTATGGCTACACCTTC.

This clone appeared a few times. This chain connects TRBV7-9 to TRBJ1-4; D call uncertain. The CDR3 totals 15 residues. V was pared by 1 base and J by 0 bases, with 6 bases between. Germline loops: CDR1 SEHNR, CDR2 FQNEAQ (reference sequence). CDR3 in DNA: TGTGCCAGCAGCTTAGGACGGGCAACTAATGAAAAACTGTTTTTT. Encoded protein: CASSLGRATNEKLFF.

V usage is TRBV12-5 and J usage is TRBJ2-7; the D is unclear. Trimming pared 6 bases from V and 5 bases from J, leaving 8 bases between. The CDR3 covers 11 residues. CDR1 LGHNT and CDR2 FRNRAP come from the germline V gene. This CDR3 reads CASGFRDEQYF. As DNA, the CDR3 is TGTGCTAGTGGCTTCAGAGACGAGCAGTACTTC.

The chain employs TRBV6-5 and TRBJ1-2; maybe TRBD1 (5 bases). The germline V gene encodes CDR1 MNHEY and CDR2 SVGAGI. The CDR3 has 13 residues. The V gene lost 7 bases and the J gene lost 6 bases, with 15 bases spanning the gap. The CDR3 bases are TGTGCCAGCAAATTGGGGGAAGGGAATGGCTACACCTTC. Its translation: CASKLGEGNGYTF.

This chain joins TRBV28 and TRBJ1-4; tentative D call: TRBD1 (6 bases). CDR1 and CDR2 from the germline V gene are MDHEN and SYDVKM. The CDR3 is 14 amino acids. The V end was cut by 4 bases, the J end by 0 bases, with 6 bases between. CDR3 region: CASSSGATNEKLFF. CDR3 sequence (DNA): TGTGCCAGCAGTTCAGGGGCAACTAATGAAAAACTGTTTTTT.

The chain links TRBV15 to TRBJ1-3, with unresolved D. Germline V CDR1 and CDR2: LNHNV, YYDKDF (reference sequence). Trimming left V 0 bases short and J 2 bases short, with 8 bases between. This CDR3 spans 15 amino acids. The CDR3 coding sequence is TGTGCCACCAGCAGAGATCGACGACCTGGAAACACCATATATTTT. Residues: CATSRDRRPGNTIYF.

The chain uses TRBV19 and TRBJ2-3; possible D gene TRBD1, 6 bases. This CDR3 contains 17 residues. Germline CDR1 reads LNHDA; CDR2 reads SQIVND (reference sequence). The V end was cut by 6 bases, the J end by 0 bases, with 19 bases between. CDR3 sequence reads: CASRADDRKTSTDTQYF. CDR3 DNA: TGTGCCAGTAGGGCGGATGACAGGAAGACTAGCACAGATACGCAGTATTTT.

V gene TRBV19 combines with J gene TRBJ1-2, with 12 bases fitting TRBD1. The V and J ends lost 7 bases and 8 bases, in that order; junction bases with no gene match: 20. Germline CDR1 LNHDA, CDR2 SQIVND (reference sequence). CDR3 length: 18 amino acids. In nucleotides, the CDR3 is TGTGCCAGTACACGAACCGGGACAGGGGGCGTGGGAAATTACGGCTACACCTTC. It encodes CASTRTGTGGVGNYGYTF.

The chain's CDR3 is CASRGLFEGLEAFF. In nucleotides, the CDR3 is TGTGCCAGCAGGGGGCTTTTCGAAGGACTCGAAGCTTTCTTT. The chain has TRBV2 and TRBJ1-1, with D possibly being TRBD1 (5 bases). The CDR3 is 14 residues long. Germline V gene sequence: CDR1 SNHLY, CDR2 FYNNEI. The V gene lost 6 bases and the J gene lost 8 bases, with 19 bases spanning the gap. The full variable domain, in which reference TRBV2 and TRBJ1-1 provide the parts outside the CDR3, is EPEVTQTPSHQVTQMGQEVILRCVPISNHLYFYWYRQILGQKVEFLVSFYNNEISEKSEIFDDQFSVERPDGSNFTLKIRSTKLEDSAMYFCASRGLFEGLEAFFGQGTRLTVV.

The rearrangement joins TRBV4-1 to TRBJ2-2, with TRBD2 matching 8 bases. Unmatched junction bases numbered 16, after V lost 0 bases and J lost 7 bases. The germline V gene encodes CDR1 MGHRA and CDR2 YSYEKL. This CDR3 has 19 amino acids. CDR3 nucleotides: TGCGCCAGCAGCCAAGAGGTAGCGGGACCTCTAAGGAGGGGCGGGGAGCTGTTTTTT. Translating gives CASSQEVAGPLRRGGELFF.

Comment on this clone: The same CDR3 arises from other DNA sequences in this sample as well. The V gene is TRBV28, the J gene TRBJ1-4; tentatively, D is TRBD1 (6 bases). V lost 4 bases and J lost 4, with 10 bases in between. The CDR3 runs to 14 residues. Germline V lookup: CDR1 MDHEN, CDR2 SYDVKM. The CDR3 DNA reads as TGTGCCAGCAGTTCCGGACAGCTTAATGAAAAACTGTTTTTT. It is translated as CASSSGQLNEKLFF.

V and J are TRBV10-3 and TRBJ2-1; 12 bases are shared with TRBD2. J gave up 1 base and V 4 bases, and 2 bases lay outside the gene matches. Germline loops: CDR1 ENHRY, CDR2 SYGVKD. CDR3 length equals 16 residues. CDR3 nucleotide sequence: TGTGCCATCAGTGCGACTAGCGGGAGTTCCTACAATGAGCAGTTCTTC. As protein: CAISATSGSSYNEQFF.

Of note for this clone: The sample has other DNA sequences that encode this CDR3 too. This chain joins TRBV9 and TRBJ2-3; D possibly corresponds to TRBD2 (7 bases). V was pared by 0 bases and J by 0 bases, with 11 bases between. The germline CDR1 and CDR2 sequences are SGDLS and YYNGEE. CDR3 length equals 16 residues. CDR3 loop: CASSVGAGASTDTQYF. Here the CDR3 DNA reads TGTGCCAGCAGCGTAGGGGCGGGGGCTAGCACAGATACGCAGTATTTT.

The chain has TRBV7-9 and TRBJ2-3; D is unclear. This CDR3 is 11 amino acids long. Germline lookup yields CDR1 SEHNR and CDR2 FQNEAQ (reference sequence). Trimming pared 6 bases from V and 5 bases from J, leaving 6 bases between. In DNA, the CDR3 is TGTGCCAGCAGTACAGTAGATACGCAGTATTTT. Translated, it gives CASSTVDTQYF. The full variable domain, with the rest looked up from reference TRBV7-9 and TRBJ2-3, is DTGVSQNPRHKITKRGQNVTFRCDPISEHNRLYWYRQTLGQGPEFLTYFQNEAQLEKSRLLSDRFSAERPKGSFSTLEIQRTEQGDSAMYLCASSTVDTQYFGPGTRLTVL.